The 13 T cell receptor beta chains listed next were all sequenced from one sample in a study of blood T cell repertoires in COVID-19 (dated by TCRdb to 2018 to 2021). To prepare the library, the immunoSEQ multiplex PCR assay was applied. In TCRdb, the immuneACCESS table is reduced to in-frame sequences with V and J assigned. These tables do not hold every clone; where another copy was compared, an unresolved V gene accounts for under half, and the others remain unexplained. The table for this sample lists 11,000 to 15,000 clones; roughly four fifths of them were counted only once. Of the sample, around a quarter is held by the ten largest clones. The specimen sequenced was peripheral blood. The source of these receptors is a woman in her fifties or sixties with acute or convalescent COVID-19.

The V gene is TRBV10-3, the J gene TRBJ1-2; TRBD1 might be the D (6 bases). From germline, CDR1 is ENHRY and CDR2 SYGVKD. V shed 7 bases and J shed 6 bases, with 15 bases lying between them. The length of the CDR3 is 13 residues. DNA of the CDR3: TGTGCCATCACTCACGGGACACGGAATGGCTACACCTTC. It codes for CAITHGTRNGYTF.

The gene calls are TRBV5-1 and TRBJ2-2; D gene ambiguous. From germline, CDR1 is SGHRS and CDR2 YFSETQ. The CDR3 sequence is 15 residues long. V was clipped by 0 bases and J by 0 bases, with 6 bases between them. The CDR3 is CASSLGDTNTGELFF. The CDR3 nucleotides are TGCGCCAGCAGCTTGGGCGACACGAACACCGGGGAGCTGTTTTTT.

The chain uses TRBV14 and TRBJ1-2; the match to TRBD1 covers 11 bases. This CDR3 contains 15 residues. Trimming cost V 5 bases and J 8 bases; bases outside gene matches: 10. Germline V gene lookup returns CDR1 SGHDN and CDR2 FVKESK. This CDR3 is CASSGGTGGRNGYTF. The CDR3 nucleotides are TGTGCCAGCAGCGGAGGGACAGGGGGTAGGAACGGCTACACCTTC.

The V gene is TRBV24-1, the J gene TRBJ2-3; 7 bases line up with TRBD1. The trim removed 2 bases at V and 6 bases at J, leaving 10 bases unmatched. The CDR3 covers 16 residues. Germline V gene data show CDR1 as KGHDR and CDR2 as SFDVKD. CDR3 loop: CATSDSIGGQDDTQYF. CDR3 bases: TGTGCCACCAGTGATTCCATAGGGGGCCAAGATGATACGCAGTATTTT.

The chain carries TRBV11-2 and TRBJ1-5; D gene uncertain. Trimming removed 5 bases from V and 2 bases from J, with 10 bases in between. CDR1 and CDR2 from the germline V gene are SGHAT and FQNNGV. The CDR3 extends over 14 amino acids. CDR3: CASSPEVGNQPQHF. The CDR3, as DNA: TGTGCCAGCAGCCCGGAGGTGGGCAATCAGCCCCAGCATTTT.

The CDR3 region has the DNA TGTGCCAGCAGTGGACAGGTCGTATGTTACTTC. Amino acid sequence: CASSGQVVCYF. The chain combines TRBV2 with TRBJ2-4, with D possibly matching TRBD1 (6 bases). V lost 4 bases to trimming and J lost 16 bases, with 14 bases between them. CDR3 length: 11 amino acids. Germline V gene data show CDR1 as SNHLY and CDR2 as FYNNEI.

V and J are TRBV27 and TRBJ2-4; tentative D call: TRBD1 (6 bases). Per germline, CDR1 MNHEY and CDR2 SMNVEV (reference sequence). Trimming removed 0 bases at V and 1 base at J, with 16 bases between. The CDR3 length is 18 residues. CDR3 loop: CASSLSWTRDRAKNIQYF. CDR3 nucleotide sequence: TGTGCCAGCAGTTTATCTTGGACACGCGACAGGGCCAAAAACATTCAGTACTTC.

The chain couples TRBV4-3 to TRBJ1-1; perhaps TRBD1 as D (5 bases). The CDR3 length is 15 residues. V shed 5 bases and J shed 5 bases, with 18 bases lying between them. Germline V gene sequence: CDR1 LGHNA, CDR2 YSLEER. The CDR3 DNA reads TGCGCCAGCAGCAGCGGACCCGGGGGGGATACTGAAGCTTTCTTT. Protein product: CASSSGPGGDTEAFF.

This chain joins TRBV13 and TRBJ2-5, with a weak D call TRBD1 (6 bases). V was trimmed by 5 bases and J by 4 bases, leaving 17 bases between them. CDR3 length: 15 amino acids. Germline-derived CDR1 and CDR2 are PRHDT and FYEKMQ (reference sequence). This CDR3 reads CASSGNRAPGETQYF. The CDR3, as DNA: TGTGCCAGCAGCGGAAACAGGGCCCCTGGAGAGACCCAGTACTTC.

The chain employs TRBV29-1 and TRBJ2-3, with D perhaps TRBD1 (5 bases). The CDR3 consists of 14 residues. Germline CDR1 is SQVTM and CDR2 is ANQGSEA. The ends were cut back, 6 bases at V and 4 bases at J, with 17 bases in the middle. The CDR3 DNA reads TGCAGCGTGTCCCAGGGCTTCTACCCAGATACGCAGTATTTT. Its translation: CSVSQGFYPDTQYF.

V usage is TRBV9 and J usage is TRBJ2-3; TRBD2 matches 13 bases. The ends lost 4 bases at V and 3 bases at J; junction bases unmatched: 17. This CDR3 region has 20 residues. Per germline, CDR1 SGDLS and CDR2 YYNGEE. The CDR3 nucleotides are TGTGCCAGCAGCTCAGATGAGACTAGCGGGAGGTATTCGGGGACAGATACGCAGTATTTT. Its protein product is CASSSDETSGRYSGTDTQYF.

The CDR3 nucleotides are TGCGCCAGCAGCCAAGATCCGAGGACAGGGGGCCCGACAGATACGCAGTATTTT. Amino acids: CASSQDPRTGGPTDTQYF. This chain connects TRBV4-3 to TRBJ2-3; 11 positions agree with TRBD1. CDR1 is LGHNA and CDR2 is YSLEER in the germline V gene. The junction had 8 bases not matched to a gene; V was cut back by 0 bases and J by 3 bases. The CDR3 length is 18 residues.

The sample holds a few counts of this clone. J is TRBJ2-5 and V is TRBV2; TRBD1 might be the D (5 bases). The germline V gene encodes CDR1 SNHLY and CDR2 FYNNEI. The ends were cut back, 4 bases at V and 0 bases at J, with 9 bases in the middle. The CDR3 runs 14 residues. CDR3 loop: CASSGQQDQETQYF. The CDR3 coding sequence is TGTGCCAGCAGTGGTCAACAGGACCAAGAGACCCAGTACTTC.